This record looks at one TCR beta chain sequence and its context. The antigen remains undetermined. Collection of blood occurred at baseline, at cycle 4 day 1, and at cycle 7 day 1. Germline V gene data show CDR1 as SEHNR and CDR2 as FQNEAQ (reference sequence). CDR3 length: 13 residues. The ends were cut back, 2 bases at V and 3 bases at J, with 7 bases in the middle. Sequencing was performed with immunoSEQ multiplex PCR; in TCRdb, only in-frame clones are kept and a portion is missing. Altogether 55,000 to 65,000 clones are present, around 77% being singletons, with the ten largest covering 5% to 6.5%. The data originate from a study of OX40 agonist ivuxolimab in advanced cancers. Overall study results and limits: Expanded peripheral T cells had an undetermined antigen specificity. CD8+ T cells averaged more expanded clones than CD4+. At 0.1 to 3.0 mg/kg and by week 6, CD4+ and CD8+ T cells in the blood had expanded clonally.

The clonotype comes from an adult with an advanced solid tumor such as melanoma, head and neck, liver or kidney cancer. The specimen comprised CD4+ or CD8+ T cells sorted from blood, sampled in a trial of the OX40 agonist ivuxolimab. The chain links TRBV7-9 to TRBJ1-2; possibly TRBD1 for D (6 bases). The CDR3 loop reads CASSLRTDYGYTF. CDR3 sequence (DNA): TGTGCCAGCAGCTTACGGACAGACTATGGCTACACCTTC.